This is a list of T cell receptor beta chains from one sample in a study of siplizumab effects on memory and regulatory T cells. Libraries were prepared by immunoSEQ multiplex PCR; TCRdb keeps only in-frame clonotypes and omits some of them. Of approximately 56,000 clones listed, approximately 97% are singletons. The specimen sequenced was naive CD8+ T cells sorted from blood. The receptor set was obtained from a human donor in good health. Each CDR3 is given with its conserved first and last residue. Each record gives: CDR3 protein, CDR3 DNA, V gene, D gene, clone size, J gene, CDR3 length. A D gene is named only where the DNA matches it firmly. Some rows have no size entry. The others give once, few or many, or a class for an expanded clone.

CDR3: CASSESLPEGF
DNA: TGTGCCAGCAGTGAATCCCTCCCTGAGGGCTTT
V: TRBV2
D: NA
size: few
J: TRBJ1-1
length: 11

CDR3: CAISPGDYEQYF
DNA: TGTGCCATCAGTCCCGGGGACTACGAGCAGTACTTC
V: TRBV10-3
D: NA
size: NA
J: TRBJ2-7
length: 12

CDR3: CASRDTANGQFF
DNA: TGTGCCAGCAGAGATACCGCGAACGGGCAGTTCTTC
V: TRBV2
D: NA
size: NA
J: TRBJ2-1
length: 12

CDR3: CASSYSTFEQYF
DNA: TGTGCCAGCAGTTACTCGACGTTCGAGCAGTACTTC
V: TRBV6-5
D: NA
size: NA
J: TRBJ2-7
length: 12

CDR3: CASSLGGAEAFF
DNA: TGTGCCAGCAGTTTAGGGGGTGCTGAAGCTTTCTTT
V: TRBV27
D: NA
size: NA
J: TRBJ1-1
length: 12

CDR3: CASSIHLATSGGTDTQYF
DNA: TGTGCCAGTAGCATTCACCTCGCGACTAGCGGAGGCACAGATACGCAGTATTTT
V: TRBV19
D: TRBD2
size: NA
J: TRBJ2-3
length: 18

CDR3: CASSSPLYEQYF
DNA: TGTGCCAGCAGTTCCCCTTTGTACGAGCAGTACTTC
V: TRBV27
D: NA
size: NA
J: TRBJ2-7
length: 12

CDR3: CASSQERTGLAGTYEQYF
DNA: TGCGCCAGCAGCCAAGAACGCACGGGACTAGCGGGAACCTACGAGCAGTACTTC
V: TRBV4-1
D: TRBD2
size: NA
J: TRBJ2-7
length: 18

CDR3: CSSRQNSGLDEQFF
DNA: TGCAGCTCCAGGCAGAATAGCGGGCTGGATGAGCAGTTCTTC
V: TRBV29-1
D: TRBD2
size: NA
J: TRBJ2-1
length: 14

CDR3: CASSGSDGARVHF
DNA: TGTGCCAGCAGTGGTTCGGACGGCGCCAGGGTTCACTTT
V: TRBV25-1
D: NA
size: NA
J: TRBJ1-6
length: 13

CDR3: CASSSSGLGFTGELFF
DNA: TGTGCCAGCAGTTCCAGCGGACTAGGCTTCACCGGGGAGCTGTTTTTT
V: TRBV28
D: TRBD2
size: NA
J: TRBJ2-2
length: 16

CDR3: CASSFNTGELFF
DNA: TGTGCCAGCAGCTTCAACACCGGGGAGCTGTTTTTT
V: TRBV11-2
D: NA
size: NA
J: TRBJ2-2
length: 12

CDR3: CASSFWRETSTDTQYF
DNA: TGTGCCAGCAGTTTTTGGCGGGAGACTAGCACAGATACGCAGTATTTT
V: TRBV28
D: TRBD2
size: NA
J: TRBJ2-3
length: 16

CDR3: CASSLDPLAAGEQYF
DNA: TGTGCCAGCAGCTTGGACCCCCTAGCGGCGGGCGAGCAGTACTTC
V: TRBV5-6
D: TRBD2
size: NA
J: TRBJ2-7
length: 15

CDR3: CATSSDEGLDEKLFF
DNA: TGTGCCACCAGCAGCGACGAGGGGCTGGATGAAAAACTGTTTTTT
V: TRBV15
D: NA
size: few
J: TRBJ1-4
length: 15

CDR3: CASSDRFGHEQYF
DNA: TGTGCCAGCAGTGACAGGTTTGGCCACGAGCAGTACTTC
V: TRBV6-4
D: NA
size: few
J: TRBJ2-7
length: 13